Below, 30 T cell receptor beta chains from the same sample are listed, as sequenced in a study of cytomegalovirus exposure and HLA in healthy donors. The PCR was carried out with 60 Vbeta primers and 13 Jbeta primers. Sequenced by immunoSEQ multiplex PCR; TCRdb stores in-frame clones only, minus some. The data show 85,000 to 130,000 clones, approximately 80% seen once. The sample comprised PBMCs. All receptors come from a woman between 40 and 50 years old in good health and CMV-seronegative.

The chain links TRBV2 to TRBJ1-1; tentative D call: TRBD1 (6 bases). CDR1 is SNHLY and CDR2 is FYNNEI in the germline V gene. Trimming removed 5 bases at V and 3 bases at J, with 10 bases between. The CDR3 runs to 13 residues. This CDR3 reads CASSLTGYTEAFF. In nucleotides, the CDR3 is TGTGCCAGCAGTTTAACAGGGTACACTGAAGCTTTCTTT.

The gene calls are TRBV27 and TRBJ1-1; 10 bases are shared with TRBD1. The CDR3 runs 18 residues. V gave up 0 bases and J gave up 0 bases; unmatched junction bases: 7. The germline V gene has CDR1 MNHEY and CDR2 SMNVEV (reference sequence). The CDR3 DNA is TGTGCCAGCAGTTTATCTAGGACAGGGGGTCTTATGAACACTGAAGCTTTCTTT. This codes for CASSLSRTGGLMNTEAFF.

The genes are TRBV28 and TRBJ2-7; the match to TRBD1 covers 7 bases. J gave up 4 bases and V 6 bases, and 12 bases lay outside the gene matches. The CDR3 is 15 amino acids. Looked up from germline, CDR1 is MDHEN and CDR2 is SYDVKM. CDR3 nucleotides: TGTGCCAGCAGGCCACGTGAAGGGACAGTGTACGAGCAGTACTTC. Amino acid sequence: CASRPREGTVYEQYF.

The chain combines TRBV4-1 with TRBJ2-5, with D perhaps TRBD1 (5 bases). TRBJ2-7 matches the DNA end more closely, so the J call is doubtful. Germline CDR1 MGHRA, CDR2 YSYEKL. The CDR3 has 13 residues. CDR3 amino acids: CASSRSQGVEQYF. The CDR3 DNA reads as TGCGCCAGCAGCCGTAGTCAGGGTGTCGAGCAGTACTTC.

This clone occurred once. The CDR3 here is CASSEGGGSYLGAYGYTF. CDR3 in DNA: TGCGCCAGCAGTGAGGGAGGGGGGTCTTACCTCGGCGCATACGGCTACACCTTC. The V gene is TRBV4-3, the J gene TRBJ1-2; D may be TRBD1 (6 bases). V was trimmed by 6 bases and J by 8 bases, leaving 31 bases between them. CDR3 length: 18 residues. Looked up from germline, CDR1 is LGHNA and CDR2 is YSLEER.

V usage is TRBV7-2 and J usage is TRBJ2-1; TRBD2 might be the D (5 bases). CDR1 and CDR2 (germline): SGHTA, FQGNSA. The length of the CDR3 is 16 residues. V lost 1 base and J 2 bases, leaving 12 bases between the germline ends. For the CDR3, the DNA is TGTGCCAGCAGCTTAGGTCCGGGGAAGACCTACAATGAGCAGTTCTTC. Its translation: CASSLGPGKTYNEQFF.

The rearrangement links TRBV7-9 to TRBJ2-7, with D maybe TRBD1 (6 bases). CDR3 length: 12 residues. The V end lost 4 bases, the J end lost 12 bases, and 16 bases lay between the germline ends. Germline V lookup: CDR1 SEHNR, CDR2 FQNEAQ (reference sequence). The CDR3 region has the DNA TGTGCCAGCAGCTCGAGGGCCGGGACAATGTACTTC. Residues: CASSSRAGTMYF.

This chain connects TRBV5-4 to TRBJ2-1; 8 bases are shared with TRBD2. J was trimmed by 5 bases and V by 0 bases; bases with no gene match: 4. CDR1 and CDR2 from the germline V gene are SGHNT and YYREEE (reference sequence). The CDR3 consists of 15 residues. The CDR3, as DNA: TGTGCCAGCAGCTTGGAGTTACTAGCGGACAATGAGCAGTTCTTC. Protein: CASSLELLADNEQFF.

In its sample, this clone was seen once. This sequence joins TRBV9 and TRBJ1-3; TRBD1 might be the D (6 bases). The CDR3 spans 15 residues. Germline CDR1 reads SGDLS; CDR2 reads YYNGEE. V gave up 4 bases and J gave up 2 bases, with 13 bases separating them. Here the CDR3 DNA reads TGTGCCAGCAGCCTTGGGGGGGGCCCTGGAAACACCATATATTTT. This encodes CASSLGGGPGNTIYF. The entire variable domain, with the rest obtained from reference TRBV9 and TRBJ1-3, is as follows: DSGVTQTPKHLITATGQRVTLRCSPRSGDLSVYWYQQSLDQGLQFLIQYYNGEERAKGNILERFSAQQFPDLHSELNLSSLELGDSALYFCASSLGGGPGNTIYFGEGSWLTVV.

In this sample, this clone turned up once. This sequence joins TRBV7-2 and TRBJ1-1; D gene ambiguous. The V end lost 3 bases, the J end lost 4 bases, and 12 bases lay between the germline ends. The CDR3 sequence is 14 residues long. Germline assignment: CDR1 SGHTA and CDR2 FQGNSA. CDR3: CASSFEGGFTEAFF. CDR3 in DNA: TGTGCCAGCAGCTTCGAGGGCGGATTCACTGAAGCTTTCTTT.

The chain employs TRBV7-2 and TRBJ1-5; 7 bases fit TRBD1. J gave up 2 bases and V 5 bases, and 3 bases lay outside the gene matches. The CDR3 is made up of 14 amino acids. CDR1 and CDR2 from the germline V gene are SGHTA and FQGNSA. The CDR3 sequence: CASSRTGGNQPQHF. The CDR3 nucleotides are TGTGCCAGCAGCCGGACAGGAGGCAATCAGCCCCAGCATTTT.

This rearrangement joins TRBV7-6 to TRBJ2-5; a possible D gene is TRBD1 (5 bases). The J call is doubtful: the DNA matches TRBJ2-7 better. The CDR3 runs 18 residues. Germline V lookup: CDR1 SGHVS, CDR2 FNYEAQ. The chain's CDR3 is CASSLVGRGGGSTYEQYF. The DNA for the CDR3 is TGTGCCAGCAGCTTAGTAGGAAGGGGCGGCGGATCTACCTACGAGCAGTACTTC.

The chain recombines TRBV2 with TRBJ2-5, with a weak D call TRBD2 (6 bases). Judging by the DNA end, TRBJ2-7 fits better; the J call may be wrong. The germline V gene encodes CDR1 SNHLY and CDR2 FYNNEI. The CDR3 covers 13 residues. CDR3 nucleotide sequence: TGTGCCACACAGAAAACTGCGGGGTACGAGCAGTACTTC. Translating it yields CATQKTAGYEQYF.

This sequence joins TRBV6-5 and TRBJ1-1, with no clear D. The CDR3 is 13 residues long. Per the germline V gene, CDR1 is MNHEY and CDR2 is SVGAGI. Trimming took 5 bases from V and 8 from J, leaving 15 bases between them. CDR3 sequence reads: CASSEAWPGEAFF. The CDR3 bases are TGTGCCAGCAGTGAAGCTTGGCCCGGGGAAGCTTTCTTT.

The chain couples TRBV2 to TRBJ2-7, with 11 bases identical to TRBD1. This CDR3 has 15 residues. J lost 0 bases, V lost 3 bases, and 1 base had no gene match. Germline CDR1 is SNHLY and CDR2 is FYNNEI. The DNA of the CDR3 is TGTGCCAGCAGTGAGGGGACAGGGGGCTCCTACGAGCAGTACTTC. This encodes CASSEGTGGSYEQYF.

V usage is TRBV28 and J usage is TRBJ2-7, with TRBD1 as a possible D gene (6 bases). The germline V gene encodes CDR1 MDHEN and CDR2 SYDVKM. CDR3 length: 15 amino acids. Between the trimmed V and J ends, which lost 4 bases and 3 bases, there was a span of 16 bases. This CDR3 is CASSYPRGQHYEQYF. CDR3 nucleotides: TGTGCCAGCAGTTATCCCAGGGGACAACACTACGAGCAGTACTTC.

V is TRBV19 and J is TRBJ2-5; 10 nucleotides match TRBD2. With the DNA end fitting TRBJ2-7 better, the J assignment may be wrong. The germline V gene has CDR1 LNHDA and CDR2 SQIVND (reference sequence). There are 12 residues in the CDR3. The CDR3 sequence is CASASGSYEQYF. In DNA, the CDR3 is TGTGCCAGCGCTAGCGGGAGTTACGAGCAGTACTTC.

The J gene is TRBJ1-5, the V gene TRBV2; D is possibly TRBD1 (5 bases). Germline CDR1 reads SNHLY; CDR2 reads FYNNEI. Deletions cut 4 bases from V and 7 bases from J, with 14 bases between. The CDR3 is 14 amino acids. This CDR3 is CASSVLGAGQPQHF. CDR3 nucleotides: TGTGCCAGCAGTGTTTTAGGGGCCGGGCAGCCCCAGCATTTT.

This chain joins TRBV28 and TRBJ2-7; possible D gene TRBD1, 5 bases. There are 15 residues in the CDR3. The ends were cut back, 8 bases at V and 7 bases at J, with 24 bases in the middle. Germline V CDR1 and CDR2: MDHEN, SYDVKM. DNA for the CDR3: TGTGCCAGCCTGGGCCGCAGGGTACCCCATGGGGAGCAGTACTTC. Amino acid sequence: CASLGRRVPHGEQYF.

The chain has TRBV5-1 and TRBJ2-1; tentatively, D is TRBD2 (7 bases). The CDR3 loop spans 17 amino acids. V lost 0 bases to trimming and J lost 4 bases, with 17 bases between them. Per germline, CDR1 SGHRS and CDR2 YFSETQ. The CDR3 protein is CASSLAEGGGTYNEQFF. In DNA, the CDR3 is TGCGCCAGCAGCTTGGCCGAGGGGGGAGGGACTTACAATGAGCAGTTCTTC. Full variable domain (missing parts from reference TRBV5-1 and TRBJ2-1): KAGVTQTPRYLIKTRGQQVTLSCSPISGHRSVSWYQQTPGQGLQFLFEYFSETQRNKGNFPGRFSGRQFSNSRSEMNVSTLELGDSALYLCASSLAEGGGTYNEQFFGPGTRLTVL.

In this sample, this clone turned up once. The V gene is TRBV27, the J gene TRBJ1-5; maybe TRBD1 (6 bases). Between the trimmed V and J ends, which lost 2 bases and 5 bases, there was a span of 10 bases. This CDR3 spans 14 amino acids. The germline gives CDR1 MNHEY, CDR2 SMNVEV (reference sequence). DNA for the CDR3: TGTGCCAGCAGTTTAGTGGGACACGATCAGCCCCAGCATTTT. It encodes CASSLVGHDQPQHF.

V usage is TRBV28 and J usage is TRBJ2-7, with 7 positions matching TRBD2. Losses at the gene ends were 6 bases for V and 4 bases for J; bases not matched to a gene: 6. Germline V gene data show CDR1 as MDHEN and CDR2 as SYDVKM. The CDR3 runs 13 residues. CDR3: CASRYGGIYEQYF. Written as DNA, the CDR3 is TGTGCCAGCAGGTACGGGGGGATATACGAGCAGTACTTC.

This clone was recorded once. The rearrangement joins TRBV9 to TRBJ2-2, with D tentatively TRBD1 (6 bases). CDR1 and CDR2 (germline): SGDLS, YYNGEE. Deletions cut 4 bases from V and 11 bases from J, with 15 bases between. The CDR3 has 13 amino acids. The CDR3 here is CASSPGQNLELFF. For the CDR3, the DNA is TGTGCCAGCAGCCCCGGACAGAATCTTGAGCTGTTTTTT.

The chain carries TRBV5-5 and TRBJ2-7; D is possibly TRBD2 (5 bases). Trimming shortened V by 2 bases and J by 4 bases, and 10 bases separated the two germline ends. This CDR3 is 13 amino acids long. Germline loops: CDR1 SGHKS, CDR2 YYEKEE (reference sequence). CDR3 amino acids: CASSLQGGYEQYF. CDR3 nucleotide sequence: TGTGCCAGCAGCTTACAAGGAGGTTACGAGCAGTACTTC.

The chain uses TRBV7-2 and TRBJ2-3, with TRBD2 matching over 7 bases. The CDR3 covers 14 residues. V lost 3 bases to trimming and J lost 5 bases; unmatched junction nucleotides: 5. CDR1 is SGHTA and CDR2 is FQGNSA in the germline V gene. The CDR3 region is CASSFAGVKDTQYF. CDR3 nucleotide sequence: TGTGCCAGCAGCTTCGCGGGAGTCAAAGATACGCAGTATTTT.

The CDR3 here is CATSRNPGLAQSGELFF. In DNA form, the CDR3 reads TGTGCCACCAGCAGGAACCCGGGACTAGCTCAGTCCGGGGAGCTGTTTTTT. The rearrangement links TRBV15 to TRBJ2-2, with 9 bases identical to TRBD2. The CDR3 consists of 17 residues. V lost 3 bases to trimming and J lost 6 bases; unmatched junction nucleotides: 11. Germline-derived CDR1 and CDR2 are LNHNV and YYDKDF (reference sequence).

The rearrangement uses TRBV6-1 and TRBJ1-2; no firm D call. The CDR3 length is 16 residues. Looked up from germline, CDR1 is MNHNS and CDR2 is SASEGT. Trimming cost V 0 bases and J 5 bases, with 16 bases left between them. The CDR3 bases are TGTGCCAGCAGTGAAGCGTGGTCGAGGGTACGGTATGGCTACACCTTC. Translation: CASSEAWSRVRYGYTF.

The chain combines TRBV27 with TRBJ2-2; tentative D call: TRBD1 (8 bases). Germline CDR1 MNHEY, CDR2 SMNVEV (reference sequence). V shed 9 bases and J shed 4 bases, with 12 bases lying between them. The CDR3 consists of 13 residues. CDR3 loop: CASNRGGTGELFF. CDR3 in DNA: TGTGCCAGTAACAGGGGGGGCACCGGGGAGCTGTTTTTT.

This clone was picked up one time. The chain combines TRBV5-1 with TRBJ2-2; 10 nucleotides match TRBD2. Trimming removed 1 base from V and 2 bases from J; junction bases left unmatched: 2. Germline V CDR1 and CDR2: SGHRS, YFSETQ. The CDR3 runs to 16 residues. CDR3 residues: CASSLTSGVNTGELFF. The CDR3 DNA reads as TGCGCCAGCAGCTTGACTAGCGGGGTAAACACCGGGGAGCTGTTTTTT. Complete variable domain (other parts from reference TRBV5-1 and TRBJ2-2): KAGVTQTPRYLIKTRGQQVTLSCSPISGHRSVSWYQQTPGQGLQFLFEYFSETQRNKGNFPGRFSGRQFSNSRSEMNVSTLELGDSALYLCASSLTSGVNTGELFFGEGSRLTVL.

The chain's CDR3 is CASRTYRGAGNTIYF. Here the CDR3 DNA reads TGTGCCAGCAGGACTTACAGGGGTGCTGGAAACACCATATATTTT. This sequence joins TRBV28 and TRBJ1-3; the match to TRBD1 covers 7 bases. From germline, CDR1 is MDHEN and CDR2 SYDVKM. CDR3 length: 15 amino acids. Trimming at V came to 6 bases and at J to 2 bases, leaving 7 bases not matched to a gene.